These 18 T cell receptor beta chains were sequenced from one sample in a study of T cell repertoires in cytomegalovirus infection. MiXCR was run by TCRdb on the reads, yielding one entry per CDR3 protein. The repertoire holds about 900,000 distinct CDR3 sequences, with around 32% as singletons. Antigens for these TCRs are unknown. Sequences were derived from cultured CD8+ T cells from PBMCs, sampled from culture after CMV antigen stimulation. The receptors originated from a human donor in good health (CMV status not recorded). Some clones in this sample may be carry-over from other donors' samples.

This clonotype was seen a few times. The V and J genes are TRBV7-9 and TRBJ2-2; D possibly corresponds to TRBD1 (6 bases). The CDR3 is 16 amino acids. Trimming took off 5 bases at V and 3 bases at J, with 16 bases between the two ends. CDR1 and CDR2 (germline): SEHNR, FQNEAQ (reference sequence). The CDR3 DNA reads TGTGCCAGCAGCGGTCGGACAGTCAAATACACCGGGGAGCTGTTTTTT. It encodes CASSGRTVKYTGELFF.

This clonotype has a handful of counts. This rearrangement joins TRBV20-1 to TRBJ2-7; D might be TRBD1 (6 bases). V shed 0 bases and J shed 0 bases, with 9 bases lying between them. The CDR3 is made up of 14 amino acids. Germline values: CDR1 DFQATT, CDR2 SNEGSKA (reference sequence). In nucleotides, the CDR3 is TGCAGTGCTAGAGATCAGGGGACCTCCTACGAGCAGTACTTC. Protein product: CSARDQGTSYEQYF.

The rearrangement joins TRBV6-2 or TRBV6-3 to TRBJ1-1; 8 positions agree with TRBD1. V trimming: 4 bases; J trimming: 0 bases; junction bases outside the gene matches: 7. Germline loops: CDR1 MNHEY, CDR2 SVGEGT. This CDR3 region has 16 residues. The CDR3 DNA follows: TGTGCCAGCAGTTTCACCGGGACAGGTATGAACACTGAAGCTTTCTTT. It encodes CASSFTGTGMNTEAFF.

The CDR3, as DNA: TGTGCCAGCAGTGAACTTGGTCCTATTAGCAATCAGCCCCAGCATTTT. Protein: CASSELGPISNQPQHF. The chain has TRBV6-1 and TRBJ1-5; D gene ambiguous. Germline assignment: CDR1 MNHNS and CDR2 SASEGT. Trimming cost V 2 bases and J 0 bases, with 11 bases left between them. This CDR3 has 16 residues.

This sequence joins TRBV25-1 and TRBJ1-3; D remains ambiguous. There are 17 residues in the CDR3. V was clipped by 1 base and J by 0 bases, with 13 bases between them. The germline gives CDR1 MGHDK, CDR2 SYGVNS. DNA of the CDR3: TGTGCCAGCAGTGAATTCTTCGACGAGAGCTCTGGAAACACCATATATTTT. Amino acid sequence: CASSEFFDESSGNTIYF.

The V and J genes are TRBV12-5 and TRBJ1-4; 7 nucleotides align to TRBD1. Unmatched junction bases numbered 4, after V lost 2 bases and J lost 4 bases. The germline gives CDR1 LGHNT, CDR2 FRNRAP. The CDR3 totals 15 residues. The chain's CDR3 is CASGLQTGVNEKLFF. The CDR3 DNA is TGTGCTAGTGGTTTGCAAACAGGGGTTAATGAAAAACTGTTTTTT.

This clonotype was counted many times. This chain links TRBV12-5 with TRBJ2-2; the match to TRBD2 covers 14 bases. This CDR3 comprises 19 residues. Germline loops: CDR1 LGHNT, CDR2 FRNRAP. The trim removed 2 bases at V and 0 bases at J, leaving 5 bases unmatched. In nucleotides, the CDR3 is TGTGCTAGTGGTTTGTTAGGGACTAGCGGGGGACCGAACACCGGGGAGCTGTTTTTT. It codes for CASGLLGTSGGPNTGELFF.

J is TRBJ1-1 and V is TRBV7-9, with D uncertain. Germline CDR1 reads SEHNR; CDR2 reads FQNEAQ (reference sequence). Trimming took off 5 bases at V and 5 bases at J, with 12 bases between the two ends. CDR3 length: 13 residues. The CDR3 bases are TGTGCCAGCAGCCATGACGGTGGAACTGAAGCTTTCTTT. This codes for CASSHDGGTEAFF.

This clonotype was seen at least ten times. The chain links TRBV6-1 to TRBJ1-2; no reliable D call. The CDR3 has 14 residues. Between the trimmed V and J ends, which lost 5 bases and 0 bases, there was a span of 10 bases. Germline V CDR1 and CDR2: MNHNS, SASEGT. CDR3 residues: CASSLTETNYGYTF. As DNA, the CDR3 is TGTGCCAGCAGTCTGACGGAAACTAACTATGGCTACACCTTC.

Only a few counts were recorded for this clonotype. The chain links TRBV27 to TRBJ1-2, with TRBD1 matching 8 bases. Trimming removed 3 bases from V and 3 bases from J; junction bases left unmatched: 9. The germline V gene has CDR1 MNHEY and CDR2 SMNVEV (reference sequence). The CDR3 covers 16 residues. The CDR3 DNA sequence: TGTGCCAGCAGTTTCGGACAGGGCGGAAGAGACTATGGCTACACCTTC. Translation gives CASSFGQGGRDYGYTF.

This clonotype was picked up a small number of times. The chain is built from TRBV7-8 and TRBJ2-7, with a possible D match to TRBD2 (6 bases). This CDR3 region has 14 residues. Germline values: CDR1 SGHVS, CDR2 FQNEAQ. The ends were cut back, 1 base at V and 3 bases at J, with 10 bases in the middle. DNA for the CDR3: TGTGCCAGCAGCTTAGACCGGGGGTTCTACGAGCAGTACTTC. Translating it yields CASSLDRGFYEQYF. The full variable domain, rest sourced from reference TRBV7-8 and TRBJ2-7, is GAGVSQSPRYKVAKRGQDVALRCDPISGHVSLFWYQQALGQGPEFLTYFQNEAQLDKSGLPSDRFFAERPEGSVSTLKIQRTQQEDSAVYLCASSLDRGFYEQYFGPGTRLTVT.

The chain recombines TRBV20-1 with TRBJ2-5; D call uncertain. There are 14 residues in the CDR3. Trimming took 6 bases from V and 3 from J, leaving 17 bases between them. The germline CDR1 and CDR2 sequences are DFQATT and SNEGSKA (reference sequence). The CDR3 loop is CSARTTVHEETQYF. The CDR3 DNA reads TGCAGTGCCAGGACCACAGTGCATGAAGAGACCCAGTACTTC.

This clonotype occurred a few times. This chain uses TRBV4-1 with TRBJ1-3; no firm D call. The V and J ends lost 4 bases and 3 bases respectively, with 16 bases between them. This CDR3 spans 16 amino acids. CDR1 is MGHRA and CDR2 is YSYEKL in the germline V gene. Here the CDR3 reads CASSPTGEALGNTIYF. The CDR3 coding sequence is TGCGCCAGCAGCCCGACCGGGGAGGCTCTTGGAAACACCATATATTTT.

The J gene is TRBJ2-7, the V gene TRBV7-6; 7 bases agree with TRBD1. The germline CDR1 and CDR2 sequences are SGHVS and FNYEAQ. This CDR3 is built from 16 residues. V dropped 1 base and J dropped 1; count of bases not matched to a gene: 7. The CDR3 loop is CASSLGLGQMSYEQYF. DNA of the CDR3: TGTGCCAGCAGCTTAGGGCTGGGACAGATGTCCTACGAGCAGTACTTC.

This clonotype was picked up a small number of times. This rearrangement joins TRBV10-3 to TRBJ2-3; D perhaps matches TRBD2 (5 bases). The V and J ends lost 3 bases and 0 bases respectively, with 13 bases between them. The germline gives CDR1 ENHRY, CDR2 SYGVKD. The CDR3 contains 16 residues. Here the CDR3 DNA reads TGTGCCATCAGTGATCCCGACGGGGAGAGCACAGATACGCAGTATTTT. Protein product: CAISDPDGESTDTQYF.

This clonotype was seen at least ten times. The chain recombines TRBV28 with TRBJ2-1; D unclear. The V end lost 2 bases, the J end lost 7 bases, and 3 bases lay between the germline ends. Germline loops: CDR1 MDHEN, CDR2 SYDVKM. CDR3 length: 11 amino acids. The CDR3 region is CASSLRNEQFF. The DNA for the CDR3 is TGTGCCAGCAGTTTAAGGAATGAGCAGTTCTTC.

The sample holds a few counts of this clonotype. The CDR3 region has the DNA TGTGCCAGTAGTAACGACAGAGGAGATACGCAGTATTTT. It specifies CASSNDRGDTQYF. The rearrangement joins TRBV19 to TRBJ2-3; tentative D call: TRBD1 (5 bases). The CDR3 consists of 13 residues. Per germline, CDR1 LNHDA and CDR2 SQIVND (reference sequence). V lost 4 bases, J lost 5 bases, and 10 bases lay in between. Full variable domain (missing parts from reference TRBV19 and TRBJ2-3): DGGITQSPKYLFRKEGQNVTLSCEQNLNHDAMYWYRQDPGQGLRLIYYSQIVNDFQKGDIAEGYSVSREKKESFPLTVTSAQKNPTAFYLCASSNDRGDTQYFGPGTRLTVL.

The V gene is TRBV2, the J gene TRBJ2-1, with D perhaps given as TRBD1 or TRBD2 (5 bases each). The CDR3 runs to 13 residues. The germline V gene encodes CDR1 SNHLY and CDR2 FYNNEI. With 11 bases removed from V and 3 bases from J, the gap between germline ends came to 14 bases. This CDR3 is CALEGDDYNEQFF. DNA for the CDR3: TGTGCCTTAGAAGGGGACGACTACAATGAGCAGTTCTTC.